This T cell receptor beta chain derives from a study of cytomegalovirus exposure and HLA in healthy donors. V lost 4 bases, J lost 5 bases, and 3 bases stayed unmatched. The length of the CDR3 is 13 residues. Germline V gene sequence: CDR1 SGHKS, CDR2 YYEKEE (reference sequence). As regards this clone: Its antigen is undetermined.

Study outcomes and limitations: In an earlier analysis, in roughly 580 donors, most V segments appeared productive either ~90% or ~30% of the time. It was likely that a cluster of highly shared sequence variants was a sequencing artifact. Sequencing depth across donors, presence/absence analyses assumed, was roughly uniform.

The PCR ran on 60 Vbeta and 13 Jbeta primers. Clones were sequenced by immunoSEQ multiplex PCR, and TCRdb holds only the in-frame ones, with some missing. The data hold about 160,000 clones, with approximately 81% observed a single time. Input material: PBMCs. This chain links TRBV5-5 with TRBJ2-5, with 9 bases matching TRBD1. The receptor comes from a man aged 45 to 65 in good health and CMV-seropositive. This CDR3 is CASSGTGWETQYF. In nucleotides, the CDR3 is TGTGCCAGCAGCGGGACAGGGTGGGAGACCCAGTACTTC.